The rows below give T cell receptor beta chains drawn from one sample of a study of shared clonotypes between healthy human individuals. The method was immunoSEQ multiplex PCR; TCRdb's version includes in-frame clones alone and lacks a portion of them. The data contain more than 450,000 clones, about four fifths of them singletons. Sequencing input: PBMCs. All receptors derive from a middle-aged woman in good health. Some clones in this sample may be carry-over from other donors' samples. The CDR3 runs from the conserved cysteine through the conserved F or W. A D gene is named only where the DNA matches it firmly. Size is omitted from some rows. Given values are once, few, many or a class for expanded clones.

cdr3_nt: TGTGCCAGCAGTTATTTTGGGCCAAATCAGCCCCAGCATTTT
cdr3_aa: CASSYFGPNQPQHF
clone_size: .
v_call: TRBV28
j_call: TRBJ1-5
d_call: .

cdr3_nt: TGCGCCAGCAGCTTGGGGGCCGAAGAGACCCAGTACTTC
cdr3_aa: CASSLGAEETQYF
clone_size: .
v_call: TRBV5-1
j_call: TRBJ2-5
d_call: .

cdr3_nt: TGTGCCAGCAGCTCAGGGTGGAGCGGGAGCACCATTCAGTACTTC
cdr3_aa: CASSSGWSGSTIQYF
clone_size: .
v_call: TRBV11-2
j_call: TRBJ2-4
d_call: TRBD2

cdr3_nt: TGTGCCAGCAGCCCGGGGGGGACAGGGCGGCAAGAGACCCAGTACTTC
cdr3_aa: CASSPGGTGRQETQYF
clone_size: .
v_call: TRBV7-3
j_call: TRBJ2-5
d_call: .

cdr3_nt: TGTGCCAGCAGCCCCCGGGGACAGGCGAACTATGGCTACACCTTC
cdr3_aa: CASSPRGQANYGYTF
clone_size: .
v_call: TRBV4-2
j_call: TRBJ1-2
d_call: TRBD1

cdr3_nt: TGTGCCAGCAGCTTGCGAACTAGCCCCGGGGAGCTGTTTTTT
cdr3_aa: CASSLRTSPGELFF
clone_size: .
v_call: TRBV5-4
j_call: TRBJ2-2
d_call: .

cdr3_nt: TGTGCCAGCAGCTTATCCCGGAGGGGAGCGGCTAATGAAAAACTGTTTTTT
cdr3_aa: CASSLSRRGAANEKLFF
clone_size: .
v_call: TRBV7-9
j_call: TRBJ1-4
d_call: .

cdr3_nt: TGCGCCAGCAGCGCGGACCCCCGGGCCACTGAAGCTTTCTTT
cdr3_aa: CASSADPRATEAFF
clone_size: .
v_call: TRBV5-1
j_call: TRBJ1-1
d_call: .

cdr3_nt: TGTGCCAGCATCCCTACCCAAGGCCAGCCCCAGCATTTT
cdr3_aa: CASIPTQGQPQHF
clone_size: .
v_call: TRBV28
j_call: TRBJ1-5
d_call: .

cdr3_nt: TGTGCCATCAGCCAGGCAGGGGCCTATGGCTACACCTTC
cdr3_aa: CAISQAGAYGYTF
clone_size: few
v_call: TRBV10-3
j_call: TRBJ1-2
d_call: .

cdr3_nt: TGTGCCAGCAGTTTGAACAGGGTAGGCTACACCTTC
cdr3_aa: CASSLNRVGYTF
clone_size: .
v_call: TRBV28
j_call: TRBJ1-2
d_call: .

cdr3_nt: TGTGCCAGCTCACTAGCGGGAGATGAGACCCAGTACTTC
cdr3_aa: CASSLAGDETQYF
clone_size: .
v_call: TRBV18
j_call: TRBJ2-5
d_call: TRBD2

cdr3_nt: TGTGCCAGTAGTATCGGAAACATTCAGTACTTC
cdr3_aa: CASSIGNIQYF
clone_size: once
v_call: TRBV19
j_call: TRBJ2-4
d_call: .

cdr3_nt: TGTGCCACCAGCAGAGATTTGGACAATGAGCAGTTCTTC
cdr3_aa: CATSRDLDNEQFF
clone_size: .
v_call: TRBV15
j_call: TRBJ2-1
d_call: .

cdr3_nt: TGTGCCAGCAGTTATTCCATTGGACAGGGGGGAAAGACAGATACGCAGTATTTT
cdr3_aa: CASSYSIGQGGKTDTQYF
clone_size: .
v_call: TRBV28
j_call: TRBJ2-3
d_call: TRBD1

cdr3_nt: TGTGCCAGCAGTGAGTCGGGTCCCGGGGAGCTGTTTTTT
cdr3_aa: CASSESGPGELFF
clone_size: .
v_call: TRBV6-1
j_call: TRBJ2-2
d_call: .

cdr3_nt: TGTGCCAGCAGCCGGAGAACCGGGGCCGGCAATCAGCCCCAGCATTTT
cdr3_aa: CASSRRTGAGNQPQHF
clone_size: .
v_call: TRBV2
j_call: TRBJ1-5
d_call: .

cdr3_nt: TGTGCCAGTGAGGGGGACGGGGAAAAACTGTTTTTT
cdr3_aa: CASEGDGEKLFF
clone_size: .
v_call: TRBV28
j_call: TRBJ1-4
d_call: .

cdr3_nt: TGTGCCAGTAGGACGAACACTGAAGCTTTCTTT
cdr3_aa: CASRTNTEAFF
clone_size: few
v_call: TRBV19
j_call: TRBJ1-1
d_call: .

cdr3_nt: TGTGCCAGCAGTGCCCGACTAGCCTACGAGCAGTACTTC
cdr3_aa: CASSARLAYEQYF
clone_size: .
v_call: TRBV28
j_call: TRBJ2-7
d_call: .

cdr3_nt: TGTGCCAGCAGTTTTCTTCCGGGGAACTATGGCTACACCTTC
cdr3_aa: CASSFLPGNYGYTF
clone_size: once
v_call: TRBV27
j_call: TRBJ1-2
d_call: .

cdr3_nt: TGCGCCAGCAGCCAAGAACTAGCGGGAGCCACCGGGGAGCTGTTTTTT
cdr3_aa: CASSQELAGATGELFF
clone_size: .
v_call: TRBV4-3
j_call: TRBJ2-2
d_call: TRBD2

cdr3_nt: TGTGCCAGCAGCTACTCTAAGGACTTTCAGACCCATCAGCCCCAGCATTTT
cdr3_aa: CASSYSKDFQTHQPQHF
clone_size: many
v_call: TRBV5-4
j_call: TRBJ1-5
d_call: .

cdr3_nt: TGTGCCAGCAGTCCTAACTATGGCTACACCTTC
cdr3_aa: CASSPNYGYTF
clone_size: few
v_call: TRBV28
j_call: TRBJ1-2
d_call: .

cdr3_nt: TGTGCCAGCAGCCACCGGGGACAGTCCCCTTCGGAGCAGTACTTC
cdr3_aa: CASSHRGQSPSEQYF
clone_size: few
v_call: TRBV5-5
j_call: TRBJ2-7
d_call: TRBD1

cdr3_nt: TGTGCCAGCAGCTTGGGGGCTCCGAACACTGAAGCTTTCTTT
cdr3_aa: CASSLGAPNTEAFF
clone_size: .
v_call: TRBV5-6
j_call: TRBJ1-1
d_call: .

cdr3_nt: TGCAGCGTTGTGTTCGGGGGCGATGGCTACACCTTC
cdr3_aa: CSVVFGGDGYTF
clone_size: .
v_call: TRBV29-1
j_call: TRBJ1-2
d_call: .

cdr3_nt: .
cdr3_aa: CASSSSTALYGYTF
clone_size: .
v_call: TRBV27
j_call: TRBJ1-2
d_call: .

cdr3_nt: TGTGCCAGCAGCCCAGGGGGCTCTAGTAGCAATCAGCCCCAGCATTTT
cdr3_aa: CASSPGGSSSNQPQHF
clone_size: few
v_call: TRBV9
j_call: TRBJ1-5
d_call: TRBD1

cdr3_nt: TGTGCCAGCAGCCCCCTTGGAAACACCATATATTTT
cdr3_aa: CASSPLGNTIYF
clone_size: .
v_call: TRBV9
j_call: TRBJ1-3
d_call: .

cdr3_nt: TGTGCCAGCAGCTTAGCGGGGCTAGCGGGGTTCACAGATACGCAGTATTTT
cdr3_aa: CASSLAGLAGFTDTQYF
clone_size: .
v_call: TRBV7-8
j_call: TRBJ2-3
d_call: TRBD2